The T cell receptor (beta chain) described here comes from a study of shared clonotypes between healthy human individuals. General observations from the study: Researchers found naive subsets generally carried larger estimated richness than memory subsets. Large depth notwithstanding, sorted-subset sequencing proved incomplete by rarefaction.

In regard to this clone: Its matching antigen is unknown.

Naive CD8 populations comprised CD45RO-negative cells positively selected for CCR7, excluding terminally differentiated effector memory CD45RA+ cells. Every one of the donors was a Caucasian adult that lived in Nashville, Tennessee. Trimming took 8 bases from V and 5 from J, leaving 12 bases between them. The CDR3 totals 12 residues. Germline values: CDR1 MDHEN, CDR2 SYDVKM. It was around 190 ng DNA, around 32,000 T cell genomes, that sorted-subset replicate PCRs used. Clones were read by immunoSEQ multiplex PCR, and TCRdb kept only the in-frame ones, dropping some. The sample shows millions of clones, roughly 91% of them seen only once.

The rearrangement links TRBV28 to TRBJ1-2; TRBD1 might be the D (6 bases). The source material was naive CD8+ T cells from PBMCs. The receptor comes from a man aged 18-30 years in good health. Some clones in this sample may be carry-over from other donors' samples. The DNA of the CDR3 is TGTGCCAGCCGAAGGGGGGTGTATGGCTACACCTTC. This gives the protein CASRRGVYGYTF.